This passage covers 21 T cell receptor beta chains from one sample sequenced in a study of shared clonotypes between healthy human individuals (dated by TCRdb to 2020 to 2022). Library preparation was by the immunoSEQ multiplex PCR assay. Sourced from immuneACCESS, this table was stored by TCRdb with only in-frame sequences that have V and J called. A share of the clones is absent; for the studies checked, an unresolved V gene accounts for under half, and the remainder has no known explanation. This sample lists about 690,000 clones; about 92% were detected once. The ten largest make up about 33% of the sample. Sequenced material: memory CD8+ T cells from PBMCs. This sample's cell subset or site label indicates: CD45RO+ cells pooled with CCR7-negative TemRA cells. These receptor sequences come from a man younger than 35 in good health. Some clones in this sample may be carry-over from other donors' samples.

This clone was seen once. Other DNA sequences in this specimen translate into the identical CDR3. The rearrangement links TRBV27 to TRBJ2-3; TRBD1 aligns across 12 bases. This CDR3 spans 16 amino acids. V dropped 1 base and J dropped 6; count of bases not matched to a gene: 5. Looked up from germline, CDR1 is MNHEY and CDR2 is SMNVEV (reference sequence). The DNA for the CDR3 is TGTGCCAGCAGTTTATTAGGGACAGGGGGCGCGGATACGCAGTATTTT. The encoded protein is CASSLLGTGGADTQYF.

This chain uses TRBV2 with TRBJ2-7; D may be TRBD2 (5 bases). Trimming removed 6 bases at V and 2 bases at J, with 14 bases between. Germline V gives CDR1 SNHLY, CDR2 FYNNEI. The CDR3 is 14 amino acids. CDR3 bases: TGTGCCAGCAGGCAAAAACTAGGGACCTACGAGCAGTACTTC. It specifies CASRQKLGTYEQYF.

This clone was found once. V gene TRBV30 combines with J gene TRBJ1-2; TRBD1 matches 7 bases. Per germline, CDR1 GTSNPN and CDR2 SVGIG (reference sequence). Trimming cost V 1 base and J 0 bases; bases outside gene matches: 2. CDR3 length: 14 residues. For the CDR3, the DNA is TGTGCCTGGAGTGCGGGACAGTCTAACTATGGCTACACCTTC. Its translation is CAWSAGQSNYGYTF.

DNA for the CDR3: TGTGCCAGCAGCCTCGGACAGATCTACGAGCAGTACTTC. Its protein is CASSLGQIYEQYF. The rearrangement links TRBV6-5 to TRBJ2-7, with D possibly matching TRBD1 (6 bases). This CDR3 contains 13 residues. Germline CDR1 is MNHEY and CDR2 is SVGAGI. Trimming removed 6 bases from V and 3 bases from J, with 12 bases in between.

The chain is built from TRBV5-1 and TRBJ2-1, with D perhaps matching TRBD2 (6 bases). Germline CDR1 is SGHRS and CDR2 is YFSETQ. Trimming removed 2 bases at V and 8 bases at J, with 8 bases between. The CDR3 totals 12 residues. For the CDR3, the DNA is TGCGCCAGCAGCTTAGCGGGCTATGAGCAGTTCTTC. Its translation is CASSLAGYEQFF.

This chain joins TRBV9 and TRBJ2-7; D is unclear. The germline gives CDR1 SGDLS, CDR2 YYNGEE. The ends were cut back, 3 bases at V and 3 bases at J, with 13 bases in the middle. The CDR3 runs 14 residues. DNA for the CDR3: TGTGCCAGCAGCGAGGCCCCCGTGAACTACGAGCAGTACTTC. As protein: CASSEAPVNYEQYF.

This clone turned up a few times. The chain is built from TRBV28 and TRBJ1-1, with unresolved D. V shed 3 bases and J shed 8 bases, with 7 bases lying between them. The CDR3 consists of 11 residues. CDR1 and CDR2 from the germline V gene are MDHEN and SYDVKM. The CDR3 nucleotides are TGTGCCAGCAGTTTGGTGGGAGAAGCTTTCTTT. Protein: CASSLVGEAFF.

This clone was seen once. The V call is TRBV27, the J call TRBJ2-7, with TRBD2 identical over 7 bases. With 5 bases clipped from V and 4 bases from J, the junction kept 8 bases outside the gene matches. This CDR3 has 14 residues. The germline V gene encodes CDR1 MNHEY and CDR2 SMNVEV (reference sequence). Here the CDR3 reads CASSGGTTLYEQYF. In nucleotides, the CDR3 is TGTGCCAGCAGTGGGGGGACTACCCTTTACGAGCAGTACTTC.

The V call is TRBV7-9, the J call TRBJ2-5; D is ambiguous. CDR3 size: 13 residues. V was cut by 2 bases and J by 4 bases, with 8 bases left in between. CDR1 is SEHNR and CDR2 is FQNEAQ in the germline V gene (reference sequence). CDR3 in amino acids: CASSLTVRETQYF. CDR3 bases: TGTGCCAGCAGCTTAACGGTACGAGAGACCCAGTACTTC.

For the CDR3, the DNA is TGTGCCAGCAGCTTGAATGCCGGGGAGCTGTTTTTT. This gives the protein CASSLNAGELFF. V usage is TRBV5-4 and J usage is TRBJ2-2; D gene ambiguous. V gave up 1 base and J gave up 6 bases, with 4 bases separating them. From germline, CDR1 is SGHNT and CDR2 YYREEE (reference sequence). The CDR3 length is 12 residues.

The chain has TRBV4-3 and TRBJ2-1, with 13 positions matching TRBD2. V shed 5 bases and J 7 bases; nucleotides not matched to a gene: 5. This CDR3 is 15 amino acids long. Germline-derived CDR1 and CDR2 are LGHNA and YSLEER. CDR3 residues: CASSWTSGSLNEQFF. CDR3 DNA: TGCGCCAGCAGCTGGACTAGCGGGAGTTTGAATGAGCAGTTCTTC.

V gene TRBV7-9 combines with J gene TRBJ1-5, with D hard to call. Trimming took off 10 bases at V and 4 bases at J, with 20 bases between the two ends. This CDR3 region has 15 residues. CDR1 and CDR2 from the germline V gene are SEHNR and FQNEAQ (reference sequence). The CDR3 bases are TGTGCCACCACTGCCGGGAACAAGCCGAATCAGCCCCAGCATTTT. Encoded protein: CATTAGNKPNQPQHF.

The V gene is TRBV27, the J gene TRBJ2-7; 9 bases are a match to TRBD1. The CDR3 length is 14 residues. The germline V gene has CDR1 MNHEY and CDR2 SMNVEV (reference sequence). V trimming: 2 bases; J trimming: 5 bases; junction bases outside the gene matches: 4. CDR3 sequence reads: CASSLEGQGHEQYF. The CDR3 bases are TGTGCCAGCAGTTTAGAGGGACAGGGTCACGAGCAGTACTTC.

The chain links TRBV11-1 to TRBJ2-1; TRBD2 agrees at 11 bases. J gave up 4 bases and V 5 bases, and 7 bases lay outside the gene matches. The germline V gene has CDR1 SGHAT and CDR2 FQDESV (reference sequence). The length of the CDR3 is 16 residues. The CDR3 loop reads CASSRPGLAVYNEQFF. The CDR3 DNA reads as TGTGCCAGCAGCCGGCCGGGACTAGCGGTTTACAATGAGCAGTTCTTC.

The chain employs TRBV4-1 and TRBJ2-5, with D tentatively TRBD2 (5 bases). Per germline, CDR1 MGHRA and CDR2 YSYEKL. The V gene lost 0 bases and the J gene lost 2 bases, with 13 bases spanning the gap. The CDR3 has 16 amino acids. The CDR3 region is CASSQEGKRAQETQYF. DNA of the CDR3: TGCGCCAGCAGCCAAGAGGGGAAGAGGGCTCAAGAGACCCAGTACTTC.

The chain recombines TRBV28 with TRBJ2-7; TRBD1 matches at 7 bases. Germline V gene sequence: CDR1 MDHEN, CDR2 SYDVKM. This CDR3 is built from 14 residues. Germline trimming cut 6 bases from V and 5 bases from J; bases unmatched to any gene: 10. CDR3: CASSPGGRADEQYF. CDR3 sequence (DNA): TGTGCCAGCAGCCCAGGGGGAAGGGCTGACGAGCAGTACTTC.

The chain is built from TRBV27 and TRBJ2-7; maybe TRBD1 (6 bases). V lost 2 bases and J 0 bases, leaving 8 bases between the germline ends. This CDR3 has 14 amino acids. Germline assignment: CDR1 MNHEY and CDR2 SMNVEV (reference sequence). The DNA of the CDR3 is TGTGCCAGCAGTTTACAGGGGATCTCCTACGAGCAGTACTTC. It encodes CASSLQGISYEQYF.

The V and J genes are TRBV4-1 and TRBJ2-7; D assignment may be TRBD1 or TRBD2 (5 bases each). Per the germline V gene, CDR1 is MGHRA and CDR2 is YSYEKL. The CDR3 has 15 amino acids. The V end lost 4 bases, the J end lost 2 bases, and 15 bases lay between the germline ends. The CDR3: CASSLSGTQTYEQYF. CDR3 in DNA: TGCGCCAGCAGCCTATCCGGGACCCAGACCTACGAGCAGTACTTC.

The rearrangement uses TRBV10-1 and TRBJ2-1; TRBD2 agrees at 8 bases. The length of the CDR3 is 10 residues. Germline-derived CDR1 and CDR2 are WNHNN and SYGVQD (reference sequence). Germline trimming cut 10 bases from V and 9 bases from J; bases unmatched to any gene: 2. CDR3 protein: CAITSGEQFF. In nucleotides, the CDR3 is TGCGCCATCACTAGCGGTGAGCAGTTCTTC.

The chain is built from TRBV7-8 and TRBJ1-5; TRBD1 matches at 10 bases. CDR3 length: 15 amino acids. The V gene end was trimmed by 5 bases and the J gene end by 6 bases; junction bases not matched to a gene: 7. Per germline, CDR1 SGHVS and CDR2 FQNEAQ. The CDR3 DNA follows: TGTGCCAGCAGCCTTGACAGGGGGCAAGTTCAGCCCCAGCATTTT. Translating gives CASSLDRGQVQPQHF.

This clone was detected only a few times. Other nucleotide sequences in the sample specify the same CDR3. The CDR3 loop reads CASSFLAGGTDTQYF. In nucleotides, the CDR3 is TGTGCCAGCAGCTTTCTAGCGGGAGGGACAGATACGCAGTATTTT. V gene TRBV7-3 combines with J gene TRBJ2-3; TRBD2 aligns across 12 bases. In germline, CDR1 is SGHTA, CDR2 FQGTGA. This CDR3 is 15 amino acids long. V lost 3 bases to trimming and J lost 3 bases; unmatched junction nucleotides: 1.